This TCR beta chain was sequenced for a study of T cell responses to AZD1222 COVID-19 vaccine. Study results and limitations: Donors were mostly white British, more females; clonal diversity possibly underestimated.

Only in-frame clones appear in the TCRdb table, and some are missing; sequencing was by immunoSEQ multiplex PCR. The sample includes around 180,000 clones, under 95% seen only once; the top ten take roughly 1.5%. Concerning this clone: The target antigen is unknown.

There are 11 residues in the CDR3. CDR1 is SGHTA and CDR2 is FQGNSA in the germline V gene. V gave up 7 bases and J gave up 2 bases, with 5 bases separating them. This chain uses TRBV7-2 with TRBJ1-1; D is undetermined. The input for sequencing was peripheral blood, taken 28 days after the second AZD1222 dose. The source of this sequence is an adult who received the AZD1222 COVID-19 vaccine. In nucleotides, the CDR3 is TGTGCCAGCATCCAAAACACTGAAGCTTTCTTT. Its translation is CASIQNTEAFF.